This T cell receptor (beta chain) was obtained from a study of identical twins. TCRdb re-derived calls from the 5' RACE reads in MiXCR, one entry per CDR3 protein. The sample gives about 900,000 distinct CDR3 sequences, 9% to 15% of which show up once; around 1.6% is in the top ten. Only healthy Caucasians were included as donors. The length of the CDR3 is 17 residues. Trimming removed 3 bases at V and 3 bases at J, with 20 bases between. Germline assignment: CDR1 LGHNA and CDR2 YNFKEQ. On this clonotype: What it recognizes is unknown.

General observations from the study: Models underestimated how often monozygotic twins shared out-of-frame TCR alpha. Among beta out-of-frame sequences, excess sharing between twins appeared weaker.

The sample was also reused in another study, on yellow fever vaccine responses in identical twins.

Sequenced input: PBMCs. The chain is built from TRBV4-2 and TRBJ2-5; tentatively, D is TRBD1 or TRBD2 (5 bases each). The origin of this receptor is a woman under 30 in good health. Here the CDR3 reads CASSHPKGTGTEETQYF. Here the CDR3 DNA reads TGTGCCAGCAGCCACCCTAAAGGGACCGGGACGGAAGAGACCCAGTACTTC.